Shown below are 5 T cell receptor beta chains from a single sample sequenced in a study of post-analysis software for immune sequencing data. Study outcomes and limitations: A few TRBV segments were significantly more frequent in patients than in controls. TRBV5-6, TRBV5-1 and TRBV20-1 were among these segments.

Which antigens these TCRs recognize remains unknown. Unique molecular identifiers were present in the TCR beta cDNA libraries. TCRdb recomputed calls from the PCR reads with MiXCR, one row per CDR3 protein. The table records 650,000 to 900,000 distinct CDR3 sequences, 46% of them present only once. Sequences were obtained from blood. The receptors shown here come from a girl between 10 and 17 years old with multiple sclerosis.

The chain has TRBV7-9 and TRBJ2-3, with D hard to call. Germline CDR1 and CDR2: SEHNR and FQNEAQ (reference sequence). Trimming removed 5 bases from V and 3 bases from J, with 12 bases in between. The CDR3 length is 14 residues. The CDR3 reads CASSQPDLTDTQYF. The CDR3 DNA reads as TGTGCCAGCAGCCAACCGGACCTTACAGATACGCAGTATTTT. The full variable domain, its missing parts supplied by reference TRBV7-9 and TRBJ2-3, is DTGVSQNPRHKITKRGQNVTFRCDPISEHNRLYWYRQTLGQGPEFLTYFQNEAQLEKSRLLSDRFSAERPKGSFSTLEIQRTEQGDSAMYLCASSQPDLTDTQYFGPGTRLTVL.

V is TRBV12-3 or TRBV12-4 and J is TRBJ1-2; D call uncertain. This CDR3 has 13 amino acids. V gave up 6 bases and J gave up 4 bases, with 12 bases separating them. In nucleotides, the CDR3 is TGTGCCAGCAGCCCTAATGTTGTCTATGGCTACACCTTC. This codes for CASSPNVVYGYTF.

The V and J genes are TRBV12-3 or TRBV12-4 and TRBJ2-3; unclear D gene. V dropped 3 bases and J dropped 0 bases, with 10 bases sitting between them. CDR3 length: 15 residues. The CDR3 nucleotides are TGTGCCAGCAGTTTCAGAGGTCCTAGCACAGATACGCAGTATTTT. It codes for CASSFRGPSTDTQYF.

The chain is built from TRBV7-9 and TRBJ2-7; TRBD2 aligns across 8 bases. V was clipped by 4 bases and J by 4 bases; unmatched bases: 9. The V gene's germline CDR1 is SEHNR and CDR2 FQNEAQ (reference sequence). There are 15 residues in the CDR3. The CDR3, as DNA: TGTGCCAGCAGCTCATCGGGAGCGGGAGAGTACGAGCAGTACTTC. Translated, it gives CASSSSGAGEYEQYF.

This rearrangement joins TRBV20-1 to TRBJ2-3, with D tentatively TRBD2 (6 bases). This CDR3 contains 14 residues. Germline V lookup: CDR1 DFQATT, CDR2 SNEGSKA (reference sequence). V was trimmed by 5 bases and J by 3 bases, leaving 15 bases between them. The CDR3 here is CSALGGVGTDTQYF. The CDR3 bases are TGCAGTGCTTTGGGGGGAGTTGGGACAGATACGCAGTATTTT.